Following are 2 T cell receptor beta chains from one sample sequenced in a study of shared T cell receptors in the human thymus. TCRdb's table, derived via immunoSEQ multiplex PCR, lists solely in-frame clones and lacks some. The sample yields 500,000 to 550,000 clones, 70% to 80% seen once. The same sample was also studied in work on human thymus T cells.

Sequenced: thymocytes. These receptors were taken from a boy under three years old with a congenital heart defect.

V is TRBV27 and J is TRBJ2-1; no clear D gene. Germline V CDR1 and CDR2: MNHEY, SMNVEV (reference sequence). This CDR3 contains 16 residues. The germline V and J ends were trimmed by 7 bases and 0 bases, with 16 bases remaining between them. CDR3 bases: TGTGCCAGCAAAATAACTGAGGCTAGCTCCTACAATGAGCAGTTCTTC. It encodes CASKITEASSYNEQFF.

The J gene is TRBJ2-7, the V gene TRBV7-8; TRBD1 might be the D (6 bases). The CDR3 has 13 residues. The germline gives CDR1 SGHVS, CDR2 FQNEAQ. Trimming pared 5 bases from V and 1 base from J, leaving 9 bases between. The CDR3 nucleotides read TGTGCCAGCAGCCGGACAGAGTCCTACGAGCAGTACTTC. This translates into CASSRTESYEQYF.